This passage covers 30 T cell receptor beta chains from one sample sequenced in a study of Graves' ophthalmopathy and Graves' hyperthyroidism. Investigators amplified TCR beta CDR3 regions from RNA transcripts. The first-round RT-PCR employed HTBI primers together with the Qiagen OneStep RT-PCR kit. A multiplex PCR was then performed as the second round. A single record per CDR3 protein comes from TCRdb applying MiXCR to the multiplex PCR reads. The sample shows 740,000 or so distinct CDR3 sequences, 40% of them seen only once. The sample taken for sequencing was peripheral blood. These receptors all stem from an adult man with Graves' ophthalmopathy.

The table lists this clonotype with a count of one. The CDR3 is CASSPQGTPREQYF. The CDR3 DNA is TGTGCCAGCTCACCCCAGGGAACCCCTAGGGAGCAGTACTTC. The chain uses TRBV9 and TRBJ2-7; possibly TRBD1 for D (5 bases). Germline CDR1 SGDLS, CDR2 YYNGEE. The CDR3 spans 14 residues. Between the trimmed V and J ends, which lost 7 bases and 7 bases, there was a span of 21 bases. The entire variable domain, with the rest obtained from reference TRBV9 and TRBJ2-7, is as follows: DSGVTQTPKHLITATGQRVTLRCSPRSGDLSVYWYQQSLDQGLQFLIQYYNGEERAKGNILERFSAQQFPDLHSELNLSSLELGDSALYFCASSPQGTPREQYFGPGTRLTVT.

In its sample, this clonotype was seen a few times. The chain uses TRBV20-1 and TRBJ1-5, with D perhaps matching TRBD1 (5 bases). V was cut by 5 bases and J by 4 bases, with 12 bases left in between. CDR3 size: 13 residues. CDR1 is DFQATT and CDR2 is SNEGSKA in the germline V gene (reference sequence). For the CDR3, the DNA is TGCAGTGCTTCCGCGGGGGGGAATCAGCCCCAGCATTTT. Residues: CSASAGGNQPQHF.

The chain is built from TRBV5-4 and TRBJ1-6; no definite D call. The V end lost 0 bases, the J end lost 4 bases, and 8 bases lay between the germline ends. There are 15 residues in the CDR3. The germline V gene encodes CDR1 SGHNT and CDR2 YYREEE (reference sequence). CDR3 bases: TGTGCCAGCAGCTTGGCCGGGATTTATAATTCACCCCTCCACTTT. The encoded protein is CASSLAGIYNSPLHF.

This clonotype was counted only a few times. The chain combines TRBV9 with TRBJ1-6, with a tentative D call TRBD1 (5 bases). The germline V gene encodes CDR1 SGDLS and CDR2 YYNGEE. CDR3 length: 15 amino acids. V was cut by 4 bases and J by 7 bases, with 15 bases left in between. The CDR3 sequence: CASSPTVGVNSPLHF. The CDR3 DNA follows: TGTGCCAGCAGCCCTACCGTGGGGGTGAATTCACCCCTCCACTTT. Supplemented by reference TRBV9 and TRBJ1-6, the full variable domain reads DSGVTQTPKHLITATGQRVTLRCSPRSGDLSVYWYQQSLDQGLQFLIQYYNGEERAKGNILERFSAQQFPDLHSELNLSSLELGDSALYFCASSPTVGVNSPLHFGNGTRLTVT.

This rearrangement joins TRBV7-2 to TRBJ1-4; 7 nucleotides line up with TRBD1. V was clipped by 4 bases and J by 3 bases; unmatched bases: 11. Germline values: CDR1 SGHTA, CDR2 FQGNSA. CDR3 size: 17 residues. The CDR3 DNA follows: TGTGCCAGCAGCTCAGAACAGGGGACGACAGCTAATGAAAAACTGTTTTTT. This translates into CASSSEQGTTANEKLFF.

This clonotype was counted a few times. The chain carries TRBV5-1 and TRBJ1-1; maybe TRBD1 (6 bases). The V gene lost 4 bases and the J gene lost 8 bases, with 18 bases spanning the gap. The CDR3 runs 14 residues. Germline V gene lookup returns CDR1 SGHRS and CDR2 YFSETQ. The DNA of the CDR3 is TGCGCCAGCAGCCTACAGGGTGGGGGGGCGGAAGCTTTCTTT. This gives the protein CASSLQGGGAEAFF. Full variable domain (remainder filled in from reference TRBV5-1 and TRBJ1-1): KAGVTQTPRYLIKTRGQQVTLSCSPISGHRSVSWYQQTPGQGLQFLFEYFSETQRNKGNFPGRFSGRQFSNSRSEMNVSTLELGDSALYLCASSLQGGGAEAFFGQGTRLTVV.

This CDR3 is CAISPGQGLDTGELFF. Written as DNA, the CDR3 is TGTGCCATCAGTCCTGGACAGGGTCTAGACACCGGGGAGCTGTTTTTT. V and J are TRBV10-3 and TRBJ2-2, with 8 bases fitting TRBD1. The CDR3 is 16 residues long. Germline CDR1 ENHRY, CDR2 SYGVKD. Losses at the gene ends were 5 bases for V and 3 bases for J; bases not matched to a gene: 8.

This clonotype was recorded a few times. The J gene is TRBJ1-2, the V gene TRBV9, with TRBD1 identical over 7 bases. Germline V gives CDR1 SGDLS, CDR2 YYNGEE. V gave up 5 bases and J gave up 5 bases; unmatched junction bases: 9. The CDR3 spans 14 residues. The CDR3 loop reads CASSRQGDLYGYTF. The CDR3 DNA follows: TGTGCCAGCAGTAGACAGGGAGACCTATATGGCTACACCTTC.

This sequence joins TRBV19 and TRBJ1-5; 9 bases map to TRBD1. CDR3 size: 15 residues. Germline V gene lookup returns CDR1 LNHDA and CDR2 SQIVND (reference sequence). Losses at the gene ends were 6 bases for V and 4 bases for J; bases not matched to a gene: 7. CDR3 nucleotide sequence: TGTGCCAGTAGGGCCGGACAGGGGAAAAATCAGCCCCAGCATTTT. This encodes CASRAGQGKNQPQHF.

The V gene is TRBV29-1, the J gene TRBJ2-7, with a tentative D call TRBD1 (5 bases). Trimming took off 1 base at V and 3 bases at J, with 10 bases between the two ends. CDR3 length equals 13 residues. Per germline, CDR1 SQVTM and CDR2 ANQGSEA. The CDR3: CSVEGGGDYEQYF. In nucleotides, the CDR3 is TGCAGCGTTGAAGGGGGCGGCGACTACGAGCAGTACTTC.

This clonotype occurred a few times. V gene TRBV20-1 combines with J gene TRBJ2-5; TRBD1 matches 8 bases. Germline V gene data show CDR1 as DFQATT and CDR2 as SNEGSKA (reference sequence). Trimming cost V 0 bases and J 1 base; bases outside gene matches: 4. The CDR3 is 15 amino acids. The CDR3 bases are TGCAGTGCTAGAGATCGGGACAGGACCCAAGAGACCCAGTACTTC. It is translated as CSARDRDRTQETQYF.

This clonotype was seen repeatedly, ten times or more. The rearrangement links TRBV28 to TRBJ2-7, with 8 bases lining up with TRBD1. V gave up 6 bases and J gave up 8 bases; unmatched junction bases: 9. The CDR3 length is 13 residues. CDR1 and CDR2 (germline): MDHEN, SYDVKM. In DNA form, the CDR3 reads TGTGCCAGCAGCGGGACAGGTGGACTAAAGCAGTACTTC. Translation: CASSGTGGLKQYF. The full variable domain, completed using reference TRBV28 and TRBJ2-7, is DVKVTQSSRYLVKRTGEKVFLECVQDMDHENMFWYRQDPGLGLRLIYFSYDVKMKEKGDIPEGYSVSREKKERFSLILESASTNQTSMYLCASSGTGGLKQYFGPGTRLTVT.

The CDR3: CSVAGLAGDVYEQYF. DNA for the CDR3: TGCAGCGTTGCGGGACTAGCGGGAGACGTCTACGAGCAGTACTTC. The V and J genes are TRBV29-1 and TRBJ2-7; 14 bases are shared with TRBD2. V lost 4 bases and J lost 3; bases outside the gene matches: 5. Looked up from germline, CDR1 is SQVTM and CDR2 is ANQGSEA. The CDR3 totals 15 residues.

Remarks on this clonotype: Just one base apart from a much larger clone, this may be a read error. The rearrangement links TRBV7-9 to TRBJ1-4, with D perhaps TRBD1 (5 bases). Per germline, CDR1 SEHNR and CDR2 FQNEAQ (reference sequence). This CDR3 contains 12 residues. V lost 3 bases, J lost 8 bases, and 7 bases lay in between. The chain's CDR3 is CASSFREEKLFF. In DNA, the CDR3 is TGTGCCAGCAGCTTCAGGGAGGAAAAACTGTTTTTT.

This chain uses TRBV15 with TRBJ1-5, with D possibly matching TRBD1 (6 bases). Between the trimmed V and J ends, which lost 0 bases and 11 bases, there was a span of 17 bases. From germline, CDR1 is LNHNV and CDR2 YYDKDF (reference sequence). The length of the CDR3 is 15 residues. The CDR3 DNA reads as TGTGCCACCAGCAGAGATCGGGGGCCACGGGAGACCCAGCATTTT. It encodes CATSRDRGPRETQHF. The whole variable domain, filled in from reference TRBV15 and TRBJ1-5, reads DAMVIQNPRYQVTQFGKPVTLSCSQTLNHNVMYWYQQKSSQAPKLLFHYYDKDFNNEADTPDNFQSRRPNTSFCFLDIRSPGLGDTAMYLCATSRDRGPRETQHFGDGTRLSIL.

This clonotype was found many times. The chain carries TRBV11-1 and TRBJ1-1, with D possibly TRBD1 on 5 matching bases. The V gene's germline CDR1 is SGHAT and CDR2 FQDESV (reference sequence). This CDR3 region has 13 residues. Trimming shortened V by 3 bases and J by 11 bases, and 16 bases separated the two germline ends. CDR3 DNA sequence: TGTGCCAGCAGCTTCGGACGGGACTTCGCGGCTTTCTTT. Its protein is CASSFGRDFAAFF.

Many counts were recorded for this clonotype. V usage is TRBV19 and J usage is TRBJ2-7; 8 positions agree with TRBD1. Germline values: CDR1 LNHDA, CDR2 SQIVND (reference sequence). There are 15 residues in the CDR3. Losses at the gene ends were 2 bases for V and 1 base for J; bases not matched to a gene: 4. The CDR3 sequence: CASSINQGASYEQYF. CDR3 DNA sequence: TGTGCCAGTAGTATAAATCAGGGGGCATCCTACGAGCAGTACTTC.

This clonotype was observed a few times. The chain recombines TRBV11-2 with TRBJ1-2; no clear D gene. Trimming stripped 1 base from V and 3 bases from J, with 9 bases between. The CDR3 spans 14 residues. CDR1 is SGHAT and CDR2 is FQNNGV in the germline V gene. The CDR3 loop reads CASSLVSDDYGYTF. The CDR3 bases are TGTGCCAGCAGCTTAGTATCGGACGACTATGGCTACACCTTC.

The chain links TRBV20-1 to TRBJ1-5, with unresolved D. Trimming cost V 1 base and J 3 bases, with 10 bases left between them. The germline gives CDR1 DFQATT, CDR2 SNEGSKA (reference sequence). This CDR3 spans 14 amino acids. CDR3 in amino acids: CSARAGPFNQPQHF. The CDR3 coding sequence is TGCAGTGCTAGAGCAGGACCGTTCAATCAGCCCCAGCATTTT.

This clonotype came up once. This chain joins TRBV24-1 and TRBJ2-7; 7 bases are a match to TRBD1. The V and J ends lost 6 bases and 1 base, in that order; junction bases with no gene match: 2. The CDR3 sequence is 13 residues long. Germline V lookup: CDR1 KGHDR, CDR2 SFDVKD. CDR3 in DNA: TGTGCCACCAGTAGGGGACAGTCCTACGAGCAGTACTTC. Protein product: CATSRGQSYEQYF.

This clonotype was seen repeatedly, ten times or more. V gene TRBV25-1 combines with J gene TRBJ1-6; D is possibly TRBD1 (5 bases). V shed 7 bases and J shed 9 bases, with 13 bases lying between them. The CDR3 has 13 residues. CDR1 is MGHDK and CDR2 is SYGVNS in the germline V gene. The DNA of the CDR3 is TGTGCCAGCACTCCGGCTGGGGGTTCACCCCTCCACTTT. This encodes CASTPAGGSPLHF.

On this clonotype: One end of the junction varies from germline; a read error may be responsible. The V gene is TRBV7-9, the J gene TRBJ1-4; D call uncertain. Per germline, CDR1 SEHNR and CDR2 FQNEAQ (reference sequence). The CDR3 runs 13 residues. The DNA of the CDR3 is TGTGCCAGCAGCCCCAGAACTTATGAAAAACTGTTTTTT. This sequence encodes CASSPRTYEKLFF.

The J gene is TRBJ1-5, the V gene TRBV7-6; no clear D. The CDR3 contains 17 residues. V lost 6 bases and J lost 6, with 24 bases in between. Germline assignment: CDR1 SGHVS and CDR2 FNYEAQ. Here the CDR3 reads CASSQLSAWGGGQPQHF. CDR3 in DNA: TGTGCCAGCAGTCAACTATCGGCGTGGGGTGGAGGTCAGCCCCAGCATTTT.

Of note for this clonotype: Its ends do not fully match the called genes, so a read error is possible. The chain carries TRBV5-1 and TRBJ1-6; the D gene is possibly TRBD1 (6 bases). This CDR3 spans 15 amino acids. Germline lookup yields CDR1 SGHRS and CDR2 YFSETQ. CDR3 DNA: TGTGCCAGCAGCTTGGTGTCCAGGGGTGATTCACCCCTCCACTTT. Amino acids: CASSLVSRGDSPLHF.

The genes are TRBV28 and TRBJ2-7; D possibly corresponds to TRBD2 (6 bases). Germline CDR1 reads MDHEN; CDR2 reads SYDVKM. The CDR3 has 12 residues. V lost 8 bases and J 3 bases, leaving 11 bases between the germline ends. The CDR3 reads CASGGRYYEQYF. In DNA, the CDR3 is TGTGCCAGCGGGGGGAGATACTACGAGCAGTACTTC.

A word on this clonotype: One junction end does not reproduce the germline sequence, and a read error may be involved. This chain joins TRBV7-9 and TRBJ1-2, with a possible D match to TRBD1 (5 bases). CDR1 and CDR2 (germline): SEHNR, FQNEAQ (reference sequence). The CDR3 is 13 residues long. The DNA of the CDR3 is TGTGCCAGCTGCTTAGCGGAGGGGAGAGGCTACACCTTC. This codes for CASCLAEGRGYTF.

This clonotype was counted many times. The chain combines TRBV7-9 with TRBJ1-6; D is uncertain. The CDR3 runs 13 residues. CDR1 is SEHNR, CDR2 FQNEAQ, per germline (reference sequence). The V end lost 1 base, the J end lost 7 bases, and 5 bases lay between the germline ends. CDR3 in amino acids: CASSLDDNSPLHF. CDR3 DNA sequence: TGTGCCAGCAGCTTAGACGACAATTCACCCCTCCACTTT.

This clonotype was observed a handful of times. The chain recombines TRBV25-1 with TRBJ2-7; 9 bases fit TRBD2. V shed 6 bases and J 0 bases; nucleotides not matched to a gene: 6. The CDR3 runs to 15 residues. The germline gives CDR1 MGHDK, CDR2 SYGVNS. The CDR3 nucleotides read TGTGCCAGCAGGAGCGAGCGGGGGGACTCCTACGAGCAGTACTTC. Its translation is CASRSERGDSYEQYF.

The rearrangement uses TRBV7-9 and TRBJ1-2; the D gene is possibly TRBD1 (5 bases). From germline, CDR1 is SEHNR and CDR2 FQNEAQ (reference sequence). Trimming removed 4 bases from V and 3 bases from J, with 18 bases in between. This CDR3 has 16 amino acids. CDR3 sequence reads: CASSSRGYRDDYGYTF. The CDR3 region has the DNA TGTGCCAGCAGCTCGCGTGGTTACCGGGACGACTATGGCTACACCTTC.

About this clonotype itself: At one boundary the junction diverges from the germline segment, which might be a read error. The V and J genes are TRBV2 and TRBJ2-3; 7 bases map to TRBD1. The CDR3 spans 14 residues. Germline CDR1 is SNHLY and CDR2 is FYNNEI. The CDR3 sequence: CASREEGALDTQYF. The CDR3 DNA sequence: TGTGCCAGCAGGGAAGAGGGGGCGTTGGATACGCAGTATTTT.